Below are 22 T cell receptor beta chains sequenced from a single sample in a study of T-cell memory formation after mild COVID-19. TCRdb reprocessed the 5' RACE reads via MiXCR and lists one record per CDR3 protein. The data show 130,000 to 150,000 distinct CDR3 sequences, under 7% seen once. Input material: PBMCs or a T cell subset sorted from them (not recorded which). These receptors were obtained from an adult woman who had mild COVID-19 (a few samples of this study predate the infection). Cell type and time point are not known.

This clonotype was seen more than once but under ten times. This chain links TRBV18 with TRBJ2-1; 9 bases align to TRBD2. Germline V gene data show CDR1 as KGHSH and CDR2 as LQKENI. Trimming took 4 bases from V and 3 from J; bases not matched to a gene: 4. This CDR3 is built from 15 residues. This CDR3 is CASSLPSGNYNEQFF. Written as DNA, the CDR3 is TGTGCCAGCTCACTCCCTAGCGGGAACTACAATGAGCAGTTCTTC.

This clonotype has more than one count but fewer than ten. This chain uses TRBV4-1 with TRBJ2-7; TRBD1 matches at 9 bases. With 5 bases clipped from V and 2 bases from J, the junction kept 7 bases outside the gene matches. This CDR3 comprises 15 residues. Germline V gives CDR1 MGHRA, CDR2 YSYEKL. The CDR3 DNA follows: TGCGCCAGCAGCTCCCAGGGACAGGGCCCCTACGAGCAGTACTTC. It codes for CASSSQGQGPYEQYF.

V usage is TRBV3-1 and J usage is TRBJ2-3; no reliable D call. V was shortened by 5 bases and J by 0 bases, with 12 bases between the two germline ends. The CDR3 spans 15 residues. The germline V gene encodes CDR1 LGHDT and CDR2 YNNKEL (reference sequence). In nucleotides, the CDR3 is TGTGCCAGCAGCTCGGACGGTAGCAGCACAGATACGCAGTATTTT. Translating it yields CASSSDGSSTDTQYF.

This chain uses TRBV24-1 with TRBJ1-1; D is unresolved. The CDR3 loop spans 15 amino acids. CDR1 and CDR2 from the germline V gene are KGHDR and SFDVKD. V lost 4 bases, J lost 3 bases, and 14 bases lay in between. This chain's CDR3 is CATSDRGRWDTEAFF. In DNA, the CDR3 is TGTGCCACCAGTGACCGCGGCCGGTGGGACACTGAAGCTTTCTTT.

This clonotype has at least ten counts. The chain couples TRBV7-2 to TRBJ2-7; D possibly corresponds to TRBD1 (6 bases). The CDR3 loop spans 15 amino acids. V was pared by 6 bases and J by 0 bases, with 15 bases between. Germline CDR1 is SGHTA and CDR2 is FQGNSA. CDR3 loop: CASSLQQGSSYEQYF. CDR3 nucleotide sequence: TGTGCCAGCAGTTTACAACAGGGAAGCTCCTACGAGCAGTACTTC.

The sample holds many counts of this clonotype. The limits of the CDR3 on the DNA are not certain, so only TCRdb's listed CDR3 is given. This rearrangement joins TRBV5-6 to TRBJ2-1; the table assigns TRBD2, which was not confirmed against the DNA. The germline gives CDR1 SGHDT, CDR2 YYEEEE. The length of the CDR3 is 16 amino acids, counting both ends. The CDR3 sequence: CASSSSGLAGLNEQFF.

This clonotype has at least ten counts. The V call is TRBV24-1, the J call TRBJ2-1, with D hard to call. This CDR3 has 16 amino acids. CDR1 and CDR2 from the germline V gene are KGHDR and SFDVKD. Trimming shortened V by 3 bases and J by 2 bases, and 13 bases separated the two germline ends. CDR3 amino acids: CATSDPQVRPYNEQFF. Here the CDR3 DNA reads TGTGCCACCAGTGATCCGCAGGTTAGACCCTACAATGAGCAGTTCTTC.

This clonotype was detected a few times. One end of the junction varies from germline; a read error may be responsible. The V and J genes are TRBV7-7 and TRBJ1-4; D is uncertain. CDR3 size: 15 residues. Germline loops: CDR1 SSHAT, CDR2 FNYEAQ (reference sequence). The CDR3 here is CASSLALASGEKLFF. Here the CDR3 DNA reads TGTGCTAGCAGCTTAGCCCTCGCGTCAGGTGAAAAACTGTTTTTT.

The V call is TRBV5-1, the J call TRBJ1-1; TRBD1 matches at 7 bases. Trimming cost V 7 bases and J 2 bases; bases outside gene matches: 8. Per germline, CDR1 SGHRS and CDR2 YFSETQ. The CDR3 is made up of 14 amino acids. Here the CDR3 DNA reads TGCGCCAGCGGAAGACAGGGAGCAAACACTGAAGCTTTCTTT. Translating it yields CASGRQGANTEAFF.

This clonotype was seen repeatedly, ten times or more. The chain employs TRBV6-6 and TRBJ2-5; D perhaps matches TRBD2 (6 bases). Germline assignment: CDR1 MNHNY and CDR2 SVGAGI (reference sequence). The CDR3 consists of 12 residues. The ends were cut back, 7 bases at V and 5 bases at J, with 11 bases in the middle. The CDR3 nucleotides are TGTGCCAGCAACGGGGGATTCGAGACCCAGTACTTC. Its protein is CASNGGFETQYF.

This clonotype was found a few times. The chain is built from TRBV5-5 and TRBJ2-6, with D possibly TRBD2 on 5 matching bases. Deletions cut 0 bases from V and 2 bases from J, with 9 bases between. CDR3 size: 16 residues. From germline, CDR1 is SGHKS and CDR2 YYEKEE (reference sequence). The CDR3 bases are TGTGCCAGCAGCTTGGATGGAGGCGCTGGGGCCAACGTCCTGACTTTC. It is translated as CASSLDGGAGANVLTF.

In DNA, the CDR3 is TGCAGTGCTCCGTCCACTAACTATGGCTACACCTTC. Protein product: CSAPSTNYGYTF. The gene calls are TRBV20-1 and TRBJ1-2, with D unresolved. CDR1 is DFQATT and CDR2 is SNEGSKA in the germline V gene (reference sequence). The CDR3 is 12 residues long. Trimming cost V 5 bases and J 0 bases, with 7 bases left between them.

This clonotype was seen more than once but under ten times. The chain employs TRBV4-3 and TRBJ2-3; D is unresolved. Per the germline V gene, CDR1 is LGHNA and CDR2 is YSLEER. The CDR3 runs to 13 residues. V was shortened by 1 base and J by 3 bases, with 5 bases between the two germline ends. The CDR3 sequence is CASSQAGTDTQYF. For the CDR3, the DNA is TGCGCCAGCAGCCAAGCCGGTACAGATACGCAGTATTTT.

This clonotype was picked up a small number of times. The chain employs TRBV7-2 and TRBJ2-7, with 9 bases matching TRBD1. Germline V gene sequence: CDR1 SGHTA, CDR2 FQGNSA. The CDR3 totals 15 residues. V lost 7 bases and J lost 9; bases outside the gene matches: 16. This chain's CDR3 is CASTSLPGQGSGQYF. The DNA of the CDR3 is TGTGCCAGCACTAGTCTCCCGGGACAGGGCTCGGGGCAGTACTTC.

This clonotype has a handful of counts. The chain employs TRBV25-1 and TRBJ1-1; 7 nucleotides line up with TRBD1. With V trimmed by 6 bases and J by 7 bases, 8 bases remained unmatched. The V gene's germline CDR1 is MGHDK and CDR2 SYGVNS. The CDR3 extends over 13 amino acids. In nucleotides, the CDR3 is TGTGCCAGCAGGATACAGGGGACCCTTGAAGCTTTCTTT. Its protein product is CASRIQGTLEAFF.

This clonotype was recorded many times. The rearrangement joins TRBV5-1 to TRBJ2-4; TRBD2 aligns across 7 bases. V dropped 5 bases and J dropped 4; count of bases not matched to a gene: 9. Looked up from germline, CDR1 is SGHRS and CDR2 is YFSETQ. This CDR3 spans 15 amino acids. CDR3 bases: TGCGCCAGCAGTGGGGGGGGACCGGAAAAAAACATTCAGTACTTC. It encodes CASSGGGPEKNIQYF.

The chain couples TRBV20-1 to TRBJ1-2; D is ambiguous. This CDR3 is built from 14 residues. Between the trimmed V and J ends, which lost 3 bases and 8 bases, there was a span of 19 bases. The germline V gene encodes CDR1 DFQATT and CDR2 SNEGSKA (reference sequence). The chain's CDR3 is CSASNPLKGRGYTF. The CDR3 bases are TGCAGTGCTAGTAATCCTTTAAAGGGCAGGGGCTACACCTTC.

This clonotype was counted a few times. The chain couples TRBV12-3 or TRBV12-4 to TRBJ2-5, with 7 nucleotides matching TRBD2. J gave up 4 bases and V 0 bases, and 11 bases lay outside the gene matches. The CDR3 consists of 17 residues. The CDR3 region has the DNA TGTGCCAGCAGTTTAGCTGGGTCGGCTAGCGGTCGAGAGACCCAGTACTTC. The encoded protein is CASSLAGSASGRETQYF.

The J gene is TRBJ2-1, the V gene TRBV11-2, with D perhaps assigned TRBD1 or TRBD2 (6 bases each). Per germline, CDR1 SGHAT and CDR2 FQNNGV. V was cut by 7 bases and J by 4 bases, with 14 bases left in between. The CDR3 loop spans 14 amino acids. CDR3 amino acids: CASIRGAGYNEQFF. The DNA for the CDR3 is TGTGCCAGCATAAGGGGGGCGGGTTACAATGAGCAGTTCTTC.

This clonotype was detected ten times or more. The chain links TRBV25-1 to TRBJ1-6; D is uncertain. Germline CDR1 MGHDK, CDR2 SYGVNS. CDR3 length equals 11 residues. The V end was cut by 2 bases, the J end by 16 bases, with 9 bases between. CDR3 protein: CASSESLGLHF. The CDR3 nucleotides are TGTGCCAGCAGTGAAAGTCTGGGTCTCCACTTT.

CDR3 sequence reads: CASSHQLANEQFF. The CDR3 DNA sequence: TGTGCCAGCAGCCACCAACTAGCTAATGAGCAGTTCTTC. V usage is TRBV3-1 and J usage is TRBJ2-1; weak D call: TRBD2 (6 bases). Germline CDR1 is LGHDT and CDR2 is YNNKEL (reference sequence). The CDR3 is 13 amino acids. Trimming pared 3 bases from V and 7 bases from J, leaving 10 bases between.

The chain is built from TRBV2 and TRBJ2-2, with a weak D call TRBD1 (5 bases). This CDR3 contains 14 residues. Per germline, CDR1 SNHLY and CDR2 FYNNEI. Trimming took 7 bases from V and 6 from J, leaving 15 bases between them. The CDR3 is CASTFFRDSGELFF. The CDR3 DNA sequence: TGTGCCAGCACCTTCTTCAGGGATTCCGGGGAGCTGTTTTTT.